The present TCR beta chain was sequenced within a study of T cells in Graves' hyperthyroidism and ophthalmopathy. General study points: Ophthalmopathy stood apart from stable hyperthyroidism in a 13 V-J model. Appearing also in blood were most of the thyroid clonotypes expanded above 0.001.

Based on clinical symptoms, serum thyroxine and TRAb, thyroid ultrasound and orbital computed tomography, diagnoses were reached. This clonotype was counted ten times or more. Its matching antigen is unknown. Amplification of TCR beta CDR3 regions used RNA as the template. A first-round RT-PCR of the TCR CDR3 used the HTBI primer set. TCRdb recomputed calls from the multiplex PCR reads with MiXCR, one row per CDR3 protein. The sample records about 200,000 distinct CDR3 sequences, around 17% being singletons. Sequenced sample: blood. The source of this sequence is a man in his forties or fifties with Graves' hyperthyroidism.

The CDR3: CASSPFLSTDTQYF. CDR3 sequence (DNA): TGTGCCAGCAGTCCTTTCCTTAGCACAGATACGCAGTATTTT. The chain joins TRBV2 to TRBJ2-3; the D is unclear. The germline V gene has CDR1 SNHLY and CDR2 FYNNEI. Trimming removed 5 bases at V and 0 bases at J, with 9 bases between. The CDR3 extends over 14 amino acids. Full variable domain (rest looked up from reference TRBV2 and TRBJ2-3): EPEVTQTPSHQVTQMGQEVILRCVPISNHLYFYWYRQILGQKVEFLVSFYNNEISEKSEIFDDQFSVERPDGSNFTLKIRSTKLEDSAMYFCASSPFLSTDTQYFGPGTRLTVL.